One sample yielded the 8 T cell receptor beta chains listed below, sequenced in a study of blood T cell repertoires in COVID-19. TCRdb's table, derived via immunoSEQ multiplex PCR, lists solely in-frame clones and lacks some. The table has over 400,000 clones, 75% to 90% seen once. Sequenced material: peripheral blood. The receptors were sampled from a human donor in a cohort sampled during active COVID-19.

The J gene is TRBJ1-5, the V gene TRBV19; TRBD1 matches 7 bases. The CDR3 runs 14 residues. Trimming removed 9 bases from V and 0 bases from J; junction bases left unmatched: 5. Germline V gene sequence: CDR1 LNHDA, CDR2 SQIVND (reference sequence). CDR3 in DNA: TGTGCCAGCAACAGGGGTTATAGCAATCAGCCCCAGCATTTT. Residues: CASNRGYSNQPQHF.

The rearrangement uses TRBV27 and TRBJ2-7; 8 bases line up with TRBD2. Per germline, CDR1 MNHEY and CDR2 SMNVEV (reference sequence). Germline trimming cut 4 bases from V and 2 bases from J; bases unmatched to any gene: 10. The CDR3 extends over 16 amino acids. The CDR3, as DNA: TGTGCCAGCAGTTCCCCCCTAGCGGGCTCCACCTACGAGCAGTACTTC. It is translated as CASSSPLAGSTYEQYF.

The CDR3, as DNA: TGCGCCAGCAGCCAAGGCCCACAGGGGTATCAGCCCCAGCATTTT. Protein product: CASSQGPQGYQPQHF. The chain employs TRBV4-1 and TRBJ1-5; 7 nucleotides align to TRBD1. V lost 1 base and J lost 5; bases outside the gene matches: 5. CDR3 length: 15 amino acids. Germline V CDR1 and CDR2: MGHRA, YSYEKL.

In this sample, this clone turned up many times. The chain joins TRBV14 to TRBJ1-2; TRBD1 aligns across 8 bases. Germline V lookup: CDR1 SGHDN, CDR2 FVKESK. The CDR3 runs to 17 residues. J gave up 4 bases and V 1 base, and 11 bases lay outside the gene matches. CDR3 in DNA: TGTGCCAGCAGCCAAGCCGGTTTGGACAGGGAAATCTATGGCTACACCTTC. Its translation: CASSQAGLDREIYGYTF.

This rearrangement joins TRBV6-5 to TRBJ1-1, with D tentatively TRBD1 (5 bases). The V gene lost 5 bases and the J gene lost 4 bases, with 17 bases spanning the gap. Germline V gives CDR1 MNHEY, CDR2 SVGAGI. The CDR3 has 15 residues. This CDR3 is CASSPHGSGGTEAFF. The CDR3 coding sequence is TGTGCCAGCAGTCCCCACGGGAGTGGGGGCACTGAAGCTTTCTTT.

This clone occurred a few times. This chain links TRBV23-1 with TRBJ1-2, with 8 bases identical to TRBD1. TRBV23-1 is an ORF, and what it does is uncertain. V lost 0 bases and J lost 3; bases outside the gene matches: 6. The CDR3 sequence is 16 residues long. The CDR3 DNA follows: TGCGCCAGCAGTCAATCGGACAGGGTGTTGGACTATGGCTACACCTTC. Encoded protein: CASSQSDRVLDYGYTF.

The rearrangement joins TRBV5-1 to TRBJ1-2; no firm D call. Trimming shortened V by 4 bases and J by 2 bases, and 15 bases separated the two germline ends. Germline V gene sequence: CDR1 SGHRS, CDR2 YFSETQ. The CDR3 sequence is 15 residues long. The CDR3 DNA follows: TGCGCCAGCAGCCCCTGGACGGAGGCAAACTATGGCTACACCTTC. Translated, it gives CASSPWTEANYGYTF. The complete variable domain, with remaining parts taken from reference TRBV5-1 and TRBJ1-2, reads KAGVTQTPRYLIKTRGQQVTLSCSPISGHRSVSWYQQTPGQGLQFLFEYFSETQRNKGNFPGRFSGRQFSNSRSEMNVSTLELGDSALYLCASSPWTEANYGYTFGSGTRLTVV.

For the CDR3, the DNA is TGCGCCAGCAGCGCCGGGACTAGCGGGGAGCAGTACTTC. Translating it yields CASSAGTSGEQYF. This rearrangement joins TRBV5-1 to TRBJ2-7, with 12 bases fitting TRBD2. The CDR3 spans 13 residues. Per the germline V gene, CDR1 is SGHRS and CDR2 is YFSETQ. V lost 4 bases, J lost 7 bases, and 3 bases stayed unmatched. Full variable domain (rest looked up from reference TRBV5-1 and TRBJ2-7): KAGVTQTPRYLIKTRGQQVTLSCSPISGHRSVSWYQQTPGQGLQFLFEYFSETQRNKGNFPGRFSGRQFSNSRSEMNVSTLELGDSALYLCASSAGTSGEQYFGPGTRLTVT.